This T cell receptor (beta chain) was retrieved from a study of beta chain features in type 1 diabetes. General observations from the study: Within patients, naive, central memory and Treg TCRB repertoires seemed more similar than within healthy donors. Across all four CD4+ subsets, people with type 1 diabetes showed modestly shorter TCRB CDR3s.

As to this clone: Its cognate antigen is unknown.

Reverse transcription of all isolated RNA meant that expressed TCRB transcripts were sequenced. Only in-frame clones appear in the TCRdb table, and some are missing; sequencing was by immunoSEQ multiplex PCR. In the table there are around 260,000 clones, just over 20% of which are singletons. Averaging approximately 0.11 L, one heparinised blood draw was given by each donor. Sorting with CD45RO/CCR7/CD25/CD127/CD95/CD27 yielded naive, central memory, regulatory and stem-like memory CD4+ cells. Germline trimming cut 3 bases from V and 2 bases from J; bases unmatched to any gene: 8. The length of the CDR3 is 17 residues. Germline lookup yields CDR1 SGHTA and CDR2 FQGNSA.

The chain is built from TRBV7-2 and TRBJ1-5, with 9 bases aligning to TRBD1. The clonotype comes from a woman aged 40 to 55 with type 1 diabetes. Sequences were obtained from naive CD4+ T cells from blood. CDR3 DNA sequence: TGTGCCAGCAGCTTGGCCTGGACAGGGGCCCGCAATCAGCCCCAGCATTTT. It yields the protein CASSLAWTGARNQPQHF. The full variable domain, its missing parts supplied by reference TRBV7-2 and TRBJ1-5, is GAGVSQSPSNKVTEKGKDVELRCDPISGHTALYWYRQSLGQGLEFLIYFQGNSAPDKSGLPSDRFSAERTGGSVSTLTIQRTQQEDSAVYLCASSLAWTGARNQPQHFGDGTRLSIL.